The sample holds many counts of the clone carrying this T cell receptor beta chain. The germline CDR1 and CDR2 sequences are MNHNY and SVGAGI (reference sequence). V was pared by 6 bases and J by 7 bases, with 12 bases between. The CDR3 has 13 amino acids. One entry per CDR3 protein, called by TCRdb with MiXCR from the 5' RACE reads. The sample lists hundreds of thousands of distinct CDR3 sequences, about 5.2% occurring once. The data originate from a study of T cells after yellow fever vaccination. Specimen: CD4+ T cells sorted from PBMCs, collected on the day of the yellow fever booster vaccination. The source of this sequence is a man aged 18 to 35 who received the YFV17D yellow fever vaccine. The J gene is TRBJ2-2, the V gene TRBV6-6; D gene uncertain. The CDR3 is CASREILNGELFF. Here the CDR3 DNA reads TGTGCCAGCAGGGAGATTTTAAACGGGGAGCTGTTTTTT.